These T cell receptor beta chains were read from a single sample in a study of beta chain features in type 1 diabetes. The assay was immunoSEQ multiplex PCR, and TCRdb's table has in-frame clones only and misses some. Seen here are roughly 340,000 clones, 10% to 15% observed once, and the top ten hold about 0.01%. The sequenced sample was naive CD4+ T cells from blood. These receptors were collected from a woman between 18 and 30 years old with type 1 diabetes. Each CDR3 is given with its conserved first and last residue. A D gene is named only where the DNA matches it firmly. The size of a clone is reported for some rows only, either as once, few or many, or as a class for expanded clones.

-,TRBJ2-4,-,TRBV7-9,TGTGCCAGCAGCTACGACCCAGGAGCCAAAAACATTCAGTACTTC,CASSYDPGAKNIQYF
-,TRBJ2-1,-,TRBV4-3,TGCGCCAGCAGGCCGGACTACCTCAACTACAATGAGCAGTTCTTC,CASRPDYLNYNEQFF
-,TRBJ1-2,-,TRBV28,TGTGCCAGCAGTTCCTCCCACTATGGCTACACCTTC,CASSSSHYGYTF
TRBD2,TRBJ2-7,-,TRBV9,TGTGCCAGCAGCGTAACGGGACTAGCAACCTACGAGCAGTACTTC,CASSVTGLATYEQYF
TRBD1,TRBJ1-1,-,TRBV29-1,TGCAGCGAACGGACAGGGAGCACTGAAGCTTTCTTT,CSERTGSTEAFF
TRBD2,TRBJ2-3,-,TRBV7-2,TGTGCCAGCAGCTCCCACTACTTACTAGCGGGGGGGGTGGATCCGCAGTATTTT,CASSSHYLLAGGVDPQYF
-,TRBJ1-5,few,TRBV21-1,TGTGCCAGCAGCAAAGAGAGGCCTTTTAGCAATCAGCCCCAGCATTTT,CASSKERPFSNQPQHF
-,TRBJ1-5,few,TRBV9,TGTGCCAGCAGCGTCGACGGGTATAGCAATCAGCCCCAGCATTTT,CASSVDGYSNQPQHF
TRBD1,TRBJ1-6,-,TRBV5-1,TGCGCCAGCAGCGAATTGGGTACAGGGGTTAATTCACCCCTCCACTTT,CASSELGTGVNSPLHF
TRBD2,TRBJ2-7,-,TRBV5-4,TGTGCCAGCAGCTTAGGGGTTAGCGGGGCCTACGAGCAGTACTTC,CASSLGVSGAYEQYF
TRBD1,TRBJ1-1,few,TRBV29-1,TGCAGCGTTGAAGGAGTCCCGGGACAGGGAACGAACACTGAAGCTTTCTTT,CSVEGVPGQGTNTEAFF
TRBD2,TRBJ2-3,-,TRBV7-2,TGTGCCAGCAGCTTAAGTTTGCAAGCGGGGGGCGTCACAGATACGCAGTATTTT,CASSLSLQAGGVTDTQYF
-,TRBJ1-1,few,TRBV14,TGTGCCAGCAGCCGGGTTGCGGGACTCGTCACTGAAGCTTTCTTT,CASSRVAGLVTEAFF
-,TRBJ1-6,-,TRBV5-1,TGCGCCAGCAGCTTGGTAGGATCTCAAGCGGGTTCACCCCTCCACTTT,CASSLVGSQAGSPLHF
-,TRBJ1-2,few,TRBV18,TGTGCCAGCTCACCAAAAGGGGCTCGGGGCTACACCTTC,CASSPKGARGYTF
TRBD2,TRBJ2-7,few,TRBV4-2,TGTGCCAGCAGCCAAGATGCGCTAGCGGGAGGGCACGGCTACGAGCAGTACTTC,CASSQDALAGGHGYEQYF
TRBD1,TRBJ1-2,-,TRBV5-6,TGTGCCAGCAGCTTGAAGGGACAGCCCTATGGCTACACCTTC,CASSLKGQPYGYTF
TRBD2,TRBJ2-3,few,TRBV19,TGTGCCAGTAGTGCCGGACTAGCGAACACAGATACGCAGTATTTT,CASSAGLANTDTQYF
-,TRBJ2-2,-,TRBV5-1,TGCGCCAGCAGCGCCGGACAAAACACCGGGGAGCTGTTTTTT,CASSAGQNTGELFF
-,TRBJ2-7,few,TRBV7-2,TGTGCCAGCAGCTTAGTGGGGGGATCCACCTACGAGCAGTACTTC,CASSLVGGSTYEQYF
-,TRBJ2-5,few,TRBV6-6,TGTGCCAGCAGTTACCTTCGGACTGCCCCAGAGACCCAGTACTTC,CASSYLRTAPETQYF
-,TRBJ1-2,-,TRBV10-3,TGTGCCATCAGTGGGTCTCTCCAGCGGTATGGCTACACCTTC,CAISGSLQRYGYTF
-,TRBJ2-1,-,TRBV14,TGTGCCAGCAGCCAAGCAGGAGGTAATGAGCAGTTCTTC,CASSQAGGNEQFF
TRBD1,TRBJ1-1,-,TRBV5-1,TGCGCCAGCAGCGTAGGGACAGGGGAATACGCTTTCTTT,CASSVGTGEYAFF
-,TRBJ2-2,-,TRBV30,TGTGCCTGGGGACAGCTGAACACCGGGGAGCTGTTTTTT,CAWGQLNTGELFF
-,TRBJ1-2,-,TRBV29-1,TGCAGCGGGGAGCAATTAGGAGTAGGGTATGGCTACACCTTC,CSGEQLGVGYGYTF
TRBD2,TRBJ2-7,-,TRBV7-9,TGTGCCAGCAGCCTGGCGGGAGGGAAGTTCTACGAGCAGTACTTC,CASSLAGGKFYEQYF
-,TRBJ2-7,few,TRBV28,TGTGCCAGCAGCCAAAGTTGGGGGGGCGTCGAGCAGTACTTC,CASSQSWGGVEQYF
TRBD1,TRBJ1-1,-,TRBV5-4,TGTGCCAGCAGCTTGGAGGGAACAGACAGGGCGCCTGAAGCTTTCTTT,CASSLEGTDRAPEAFF
-,TRBJ1-1,few,TRBV27,TGTGCCAGCAGTCTAGACAGGAACACTGAAGCTTTCTTT,CASSLDRNTEAFF
-,TRBJ2-2,-,TRBV27,TGTGCCAGCAGTGTCGGGGCAAGCGGGTTCACCGGGGAGCTGTTTTTT,CASSVGASGFTGELFF
-,TRBJ1-6,-,TRBV23-1,TGCGCCAGCAGTCAGCAACCCCGGGAGGGGGGTGGATGTTCACCCCTCCACTTT,CASSQQPREGGGCSPLHF
TRBD1,TRBJ1-3,few,TRBV18,TGTGCCAGCTCACCAGACAGGGGAATCTCTGGAAACACCATATATTTT,CASSPDRGISGNTIYF